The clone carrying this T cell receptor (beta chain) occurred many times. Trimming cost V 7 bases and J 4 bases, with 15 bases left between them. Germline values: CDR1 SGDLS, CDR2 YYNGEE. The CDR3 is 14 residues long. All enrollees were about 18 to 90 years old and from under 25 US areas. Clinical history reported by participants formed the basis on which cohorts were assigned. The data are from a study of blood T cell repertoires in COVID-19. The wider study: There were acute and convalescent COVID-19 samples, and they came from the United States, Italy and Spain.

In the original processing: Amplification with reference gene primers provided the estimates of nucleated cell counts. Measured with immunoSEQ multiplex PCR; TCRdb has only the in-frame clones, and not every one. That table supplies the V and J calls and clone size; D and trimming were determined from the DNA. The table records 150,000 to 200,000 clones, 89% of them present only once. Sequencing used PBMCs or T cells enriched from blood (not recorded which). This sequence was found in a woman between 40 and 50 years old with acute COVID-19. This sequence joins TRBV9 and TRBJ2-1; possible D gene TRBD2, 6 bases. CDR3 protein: CASAPGVTYNEQFF. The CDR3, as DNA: TGTGCCAGCGCACCGGGAGTAACTTACAATGAGCAGTTCTTC.